What follows are 5 T cell receptor beta chains derived from one specimen sequenced in a study of cytomegalovirus exposure and HLA in healthy donors. This PCR relied on a set of 60 Vbeta primers and 13 Jbeta primers. TCRdb's table, derived via immunoSEQ multiplex PCR, lists solely in-frame clones and lacks some. In the table there are 160,000 or so clones, 80% of which are singletons. The material sequenced was PBMCs. The receptor source for this set is a young man in good health and CMV-seronegative.

The chain uses TRBV5-6 and TRBJ1-2; D possibly corresponds to TRBD1 (5 bases). Germline CDR1 SGHDT, CDR2 YYEEEE. CDR3 length: 14 amino acids. Trimming stripped 4 bases from V and 3 bases from J, with 13 bases between. Here the CDR3 DNA reads TGTGCCAGCAGCCCCCGTCGGGGGGACTATGGCTACACCTTC. Residues: CASSPRRGDYGYTF.

The CDR3 nucleotides are TGTGCCAGCTCACCACCCGGGACAGGGGGATACAATGAGCAGTTCTTC. This translates into CASSPPGTGGYNEQFF. J is TRBJ2-1 and V is TRBV18, with 11 bases matching TRBD1. The junction had 2 bases not matched to a gene; V was cut back by 0 bases and J by 4 bases. Germline loops: CDR1 KGHSH, CDR2 LQKENI. The CDR3 has 16 amino acids.

The chain couples TRBV2 to TRBJ2-5; D possibly corresponds to TRBD1 (5 bases). V lost 6 bases and J 1 base, leaving 15 bases between the germline ends. Germline loops: CDR1 SNHLY, CDR2 FYNNEI. The CDR3 covers 15 residues. The CDR3 is CASRETTGRQETQYF. CDR3 sequence (DNA): TGTGCCAGCAGAGAAACCACAGGCCGCCAAGAGACCCAGTACTTC.

This clone has a single count. The rearrangement links TRBV5-1 to TRBJ2-7; TRBD2 is a possible D gene (6 bases). CDR1 and CDR2 (germline): SGHRS, YFSETQ. Trimming shortened V by 0 bases and J by 3 bases, and 22 bases separated the two germline ends. The CDR3 covers 18 residues. The CDR3 protein is CASSLGRGGLFTDYEQYF. CDR3 sequence (DNA): TGCGCCAGCAGCTTGGGCCGCGGAGGGCTTTTTACGGACTACGAGCAGTACTTC.

This clone was picked up a small number of times. This sequence joins TRBV2 and TRBJ1-6; D call uncertain. CDR1 and CDR2 (germline): SNHLY, FYNNEI. The CDR3 is made up of 13 amino acids. V was pared by 7 bases and J by 6 bases, with 10 bases between. CDR3 bases: TGTGCCAGCACTAGGGAGCGTAATTCACCCCTCCACTTT. Translation: CASTRERNSPLHF. The full variable domain, completed using reference TRBV2 and TRBJ1-6, is EPEVTQTPSHQVTQMGQEVILRCVPISNHLYFYWYRQILGQKVEFLVSFYNNEISEKSEIFDDQFSVERPDGSNFTLKIRSTKLEDSAMYFCASTRERNSPLHFGNGTRLTVT.